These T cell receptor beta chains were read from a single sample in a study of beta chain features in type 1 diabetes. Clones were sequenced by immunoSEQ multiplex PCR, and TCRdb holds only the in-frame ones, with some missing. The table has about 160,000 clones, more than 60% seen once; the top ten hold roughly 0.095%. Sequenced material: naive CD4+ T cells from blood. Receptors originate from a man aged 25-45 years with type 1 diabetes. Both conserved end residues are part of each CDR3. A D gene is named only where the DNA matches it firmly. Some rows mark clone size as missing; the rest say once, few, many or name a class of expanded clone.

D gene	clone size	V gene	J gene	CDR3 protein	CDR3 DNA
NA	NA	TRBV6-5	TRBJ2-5	CASSYSRGQETQYF	TGTGCCAGCAGTTACTCGCGGGGCCAAGAGACCCAGTACTTC
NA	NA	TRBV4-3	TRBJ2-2	CASSPGKSTGELFF	TGCGCCAGCAGCCCGGGGAAGAGTACCGGGGAGCTGTTTTTT
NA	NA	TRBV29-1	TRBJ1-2	CSVDRAVGYTF	TGCAGCGTTGACCGGGCGGTCGGCTACACCTTC
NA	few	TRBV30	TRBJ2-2	CAWSVNAGELFF	TGTGCCTGGAGTGTCAACGCAGGCGAGCTGTTTTTT
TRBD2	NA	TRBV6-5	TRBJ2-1	CASSPGLAGRQQFF	TGTGCCAGCAGCCCCGGGCTAGCGGGGCGACAGCAGTTCTTC
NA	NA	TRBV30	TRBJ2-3	CAWSVLGSTDTQYF	TGTGCCTGGAGTGTACTTGGTAGCACAGATACGCAGTATTTT
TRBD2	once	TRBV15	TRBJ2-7	CATSARWAGGKNEQYF	TGTGCCACCAGCGCCCGATGGGCGGGGGGGAAAAACGAGCAGTACTTC
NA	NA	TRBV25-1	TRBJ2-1	CASSHSGNEQFF	TGTGCCAGCAGTCACTCGGGGAATGAGCAGTTCTTC
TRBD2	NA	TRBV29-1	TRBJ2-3	CSVEPRVAGGTDTQYF	TGCAGCGTTGAACCCCGGGTAGCGGGGGGCACAGATACGCAGTATTTT
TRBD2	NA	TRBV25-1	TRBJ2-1	CASSLASGVRNEQFF	TGTGCCAGCAGTTTGGCTAGCGGGGTGAGGAATGAGCAGTTCTTC
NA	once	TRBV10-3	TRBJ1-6	CAISEVRTVGAPLHF	TGTGCCATCAGTGAGGTTCGGACGGTGGGGGCACCCCTCCACTTT
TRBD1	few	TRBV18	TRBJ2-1	CASSPDRSEQFF	TGTGCCAGCTCACCGGACAGGAGTGAGCAGTTCTTC
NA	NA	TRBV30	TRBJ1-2	CAWTGTNYGYTF	TGTGCCTGGACGGGGACCAACTATGGCTACACCTTC
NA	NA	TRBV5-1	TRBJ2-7	CASSQRISSYEQYF	TGCGCCAGCAGTCAGAGAATCAGCTCCTACGAGCAGTACTTC
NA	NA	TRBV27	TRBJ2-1	CASSPIDNEQFF	TGTGCCAGCAGTCCGATCGACAATGAGCAGTTCTTC
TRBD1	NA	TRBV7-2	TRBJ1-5	CASSRQGRSNQPQHF	TGTGCCAGCAGCCGACAGGGGAGGAGCAATCAGCCCCAGCATTTT
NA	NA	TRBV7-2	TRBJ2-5	CASSSYQETQYF	TGTGCCAGCAGCAGTTACCAAGAGACCCAGTACTTC
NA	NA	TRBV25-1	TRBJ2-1	CASSEFTGFSYNEQFF	TGTGCCAGCAGTGAATTTACAGGGTTCTCCTACAATGAGCAGTTCTTC
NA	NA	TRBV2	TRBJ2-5	CASSGDGTTQETQYF	TGTGCCAGCAGTGGGGACGGGACAACCCAAGAGACCCAGTACTTC
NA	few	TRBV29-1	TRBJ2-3	CSVESRAGTDTQYF	TGCAGCGTTGAATCCAGGGCAGGGACAGATACGCAGTATTTT
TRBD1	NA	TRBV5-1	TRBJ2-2	CASSLEGQGGTGELFF	TGCGCCAGCAGCTTGGAGGGACAGGGAGGCACCGGGGAGCTGTTTTTT
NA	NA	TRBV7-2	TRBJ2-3	CASSPGTARSTDTQYF	TGTGCCAGCAGCCCCGGGACTGCCCGTAGCACAGATACGCAGTATTTT
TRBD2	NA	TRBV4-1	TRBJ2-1	CASSQDPTSGGDHEQFF	TGCGCCAGCAGCCAAGATCCTACTAGCGGGGGGGACCATGAGCAGTTCTTC
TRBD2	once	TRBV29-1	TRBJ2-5	CSVASGFQETQYF	TGCAGCGTTGCTAGCGGGTTTCAAGAGACCCAGTACTTC
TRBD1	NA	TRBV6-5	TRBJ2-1	CASRPPGQGKNEQFF	TGTGCCAGCAGACCTCCGGGACAGGGGAAAAATGAGCAGTTCTTC
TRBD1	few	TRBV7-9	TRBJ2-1	CASSLGQGNNEQFF	TGTGCCAGCAGCTTAGGACAGGGAAACAATGAGCAGTTCTTC
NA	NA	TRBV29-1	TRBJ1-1	CSVEVRGNTEAFF	TGCAGCGTTGAGGTTCGGGGGAACACTGAAGCTTTCTTT
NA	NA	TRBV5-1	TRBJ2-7	CASSFGTASVYEQYF	TGCGCCAGCAGCTTTGGTACGGCTAGCGTCTACGAGCAGTACTTC
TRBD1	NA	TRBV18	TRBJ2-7	CASSPPQGNYEQYF	TGTGCCAGCTCACCACCACAGGGGAATTACGAGCAGTACTTC
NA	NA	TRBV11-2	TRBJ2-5	CASSHTSETQYF	TGTGCCAGCAGTCATACATCGGAGACCCAGTACTTC
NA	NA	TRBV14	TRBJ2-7	CASSQWNSYEQYF	TGTGCCAGCAGCCAATGGAACAGCTACGAGCAGTACTTC
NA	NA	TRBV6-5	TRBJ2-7	CASSYGSEQYF	TGTGCCAGCAGTTACGGTTCCGAGCAGTACTTC
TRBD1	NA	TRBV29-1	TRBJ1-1	CSVSGQGNTEAFF	TGCAGCGTTTCTGGACAGGGGAACACTGAAGCTTTCTTT
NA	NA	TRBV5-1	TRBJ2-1	CASSLRPNNEQFF	TGCGCCAGCAGCTTGAGGCCAAACAATGAGCAGTTCTTC
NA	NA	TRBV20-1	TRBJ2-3	CSASGTDTQYF	TGCAGTGCTAGCGGCACAGATACGCAGTATTTT
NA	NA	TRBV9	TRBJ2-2	CASSPRGGANTGELFF	TGTGCCAGCAGCCCCCGGGGTGGAGCGAACACCGGGGAGCTGTTTTTT
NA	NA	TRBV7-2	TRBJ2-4	CASSYGTGDIQYF	TGTGCCAGCAGCTATGGAACAGGTGACATTCAGTACTTC
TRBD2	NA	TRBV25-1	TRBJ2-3	CASSQSGAGGSTDTQYF	TGTGCCAGCAGCCAATCAGGGGCGGGGGGTAGCACAGATACGCAGTATTTT
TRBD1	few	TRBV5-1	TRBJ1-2	CASSSSTGTGGRGYTF	TGCGCCAGCAGCTCCTCTACCGGGACAGGGGGGCGAGGCTACACCTTC
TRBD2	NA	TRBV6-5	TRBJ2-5	CASSRRLAGEETQYF	TGTGCCAGCAGCCGCAGGCTAGCGGGGGAAGAGACCCAGTACTTC
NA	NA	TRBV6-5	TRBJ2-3	CASSYGDSTDTQYF	TGTGCCAGCAGTTACGGGGATAGCACAGATACGCAGTATTTT
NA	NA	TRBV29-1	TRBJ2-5	CSAMTPQETQYF	TGCAGCGCAATGACACCCCAAGAGACCCAGTACTTC
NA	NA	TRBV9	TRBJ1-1	CASSARRGNTEAFF	TGTGCCAGCAGCGCTAGGCGTGGGAACACTGAAGCTTTCTTT
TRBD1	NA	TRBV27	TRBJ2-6	CASSLSRDSYFSGANVLTF	TGTGCCAGCAGTTTATCTAGGGACAGTTATTTTTCTGGGGCCAACGTCCTGACTTTC
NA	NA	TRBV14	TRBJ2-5	CASSRNQETQYF	TGTGCCAGCAGCCGAAACCAAGAGACCCAGTACTTC
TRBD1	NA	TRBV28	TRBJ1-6	CASSSGQGYSPLHF	TGTGCCAGCAGTTCAGGACAGGGATACTCACCCCTCCACTTT
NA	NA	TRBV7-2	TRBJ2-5	CASSLVGVGEETQYF	TGTGCCAGCAGCTTAGTTGGTGTGGGTGAAGAGACCCAGTACTTC
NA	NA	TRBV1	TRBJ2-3	CTSSQELRGSSTDTQYF	TGCACCAGCAGCCAAGAGTTACGGGGGAGTAGCACAGATACGCAGTATTTT
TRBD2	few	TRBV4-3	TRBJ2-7	CASSQDLTIGPGRSSYEQYF	TGCGCCAGCAGCCAAGATTTGACAATAGGGCCCGGGAGGAGCTCCTACGAGCAGTACTTC
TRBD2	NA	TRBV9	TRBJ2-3	CASSVLSGGTDTQYF	TGTGCCAGCAGCGTCCTTAGCGGGGGCACAGATACGCAGTATTTT
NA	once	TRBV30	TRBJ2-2	CAWSWQGTGELFF	TGTGCCTGGAGTTGGCAGGGCACCGGGGAGCTGTTTTTT
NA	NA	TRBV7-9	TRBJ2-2	CASSFSGANTGELFF	TGTGCCAGCAGCTTTTCAGGGGCGAACACCGGGGAGCTGTTTTTT
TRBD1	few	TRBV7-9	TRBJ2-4	CASSLAPGQGKNIQYF	TGTGCCAGCAGCCTCGCGCCGGGACAGGGAAAAAACATTCAGTACTTC
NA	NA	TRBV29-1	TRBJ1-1	CSATPFAEAFF	TGCAGCGCCACCCCATTCGCTGAAGCTTTCTTT
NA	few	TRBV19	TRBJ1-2	CASSIMGSYGYTF	TGTGCCAGTAGTATAATGGGTTCCTATGGCTACACCTTC